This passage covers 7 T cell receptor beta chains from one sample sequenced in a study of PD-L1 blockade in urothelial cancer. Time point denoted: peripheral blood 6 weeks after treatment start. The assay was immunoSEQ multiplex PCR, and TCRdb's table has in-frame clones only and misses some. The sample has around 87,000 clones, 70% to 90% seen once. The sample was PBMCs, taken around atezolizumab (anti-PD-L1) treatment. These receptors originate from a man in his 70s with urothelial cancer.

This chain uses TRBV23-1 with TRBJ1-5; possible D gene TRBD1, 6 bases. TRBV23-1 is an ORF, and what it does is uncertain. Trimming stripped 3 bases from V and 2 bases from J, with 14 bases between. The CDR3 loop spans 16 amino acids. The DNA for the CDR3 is TGCGCCAGCAGTCAGCCGCGGGGGCAAGGCAATCAGCCCCAGCATTTT. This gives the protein CASSQPRGQGNQPQHF.

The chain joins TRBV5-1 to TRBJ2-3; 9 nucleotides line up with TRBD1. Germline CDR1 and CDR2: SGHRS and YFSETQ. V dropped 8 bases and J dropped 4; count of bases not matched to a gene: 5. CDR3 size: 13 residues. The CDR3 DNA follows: TGCGCCAGTCAACAGGGGGCCGCAGATACGCAGTATTTT. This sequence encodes CASQQGAADTQYF.

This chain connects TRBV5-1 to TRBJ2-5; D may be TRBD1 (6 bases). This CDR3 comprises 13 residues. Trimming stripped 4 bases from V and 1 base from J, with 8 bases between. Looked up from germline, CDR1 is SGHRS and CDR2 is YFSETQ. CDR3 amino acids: CASSPDSQETQYF. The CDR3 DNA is TGCGCCAGCAGCCCGGACAGCCAAGAGACCCAGTACTTC. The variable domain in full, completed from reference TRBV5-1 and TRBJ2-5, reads KAGVTQTPRYLIKTRGQQVTLSCSPISGHRSVSWYQQTPGQGLQFLFEYFSETQRNKGNFPGRFSGRQFSNSRSEMNVSTLELGDSALYLCASSPDSQETQYFGPGTRLLVL.

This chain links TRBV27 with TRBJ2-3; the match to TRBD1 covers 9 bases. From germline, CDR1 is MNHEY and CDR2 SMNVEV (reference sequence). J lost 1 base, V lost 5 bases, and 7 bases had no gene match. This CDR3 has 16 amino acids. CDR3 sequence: CASSAYRGLGTDTQYF. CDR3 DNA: TGTGCCAGCAGTGCCTACAGGGGGCTCGGCACAGATACGCAGTATTTT.

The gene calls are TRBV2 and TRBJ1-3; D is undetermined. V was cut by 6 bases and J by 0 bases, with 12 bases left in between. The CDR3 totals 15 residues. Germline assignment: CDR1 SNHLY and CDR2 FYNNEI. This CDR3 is CASSPGSPSGNTIYF. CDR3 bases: TGTGCCAGCAGCCCGGGAAGCCCCTCTGGAAACACCATATATTTT. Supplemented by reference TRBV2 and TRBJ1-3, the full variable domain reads EPEVTQTPSHQVTQMGQEVILRCVPISNHLYFYWYRQILGQKVEFLVSFYNNEISEKSEIFDDQFSVERPDGSNFTLKIRSTKLEDSAMYFCASSPGSPSGNTIYFGEGSWLTVV.

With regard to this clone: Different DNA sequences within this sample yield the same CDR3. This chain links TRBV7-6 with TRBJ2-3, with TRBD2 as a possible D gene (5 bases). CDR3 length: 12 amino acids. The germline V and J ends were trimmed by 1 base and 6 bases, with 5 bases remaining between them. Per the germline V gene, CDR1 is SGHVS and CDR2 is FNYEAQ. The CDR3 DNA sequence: TGTGCCAGCAGCTTAGGGGAGGATACGCAGTATTTT. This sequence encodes CASSLGEDTQYF.

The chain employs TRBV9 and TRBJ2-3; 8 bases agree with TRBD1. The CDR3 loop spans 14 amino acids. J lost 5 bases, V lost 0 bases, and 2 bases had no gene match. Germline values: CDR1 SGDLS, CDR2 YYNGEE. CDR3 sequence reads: CASSVGQGLDTQYF. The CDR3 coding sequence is TGTGCCAGCAGCGTAGGACAGGGGCTAGATACGCAGTATTTT.